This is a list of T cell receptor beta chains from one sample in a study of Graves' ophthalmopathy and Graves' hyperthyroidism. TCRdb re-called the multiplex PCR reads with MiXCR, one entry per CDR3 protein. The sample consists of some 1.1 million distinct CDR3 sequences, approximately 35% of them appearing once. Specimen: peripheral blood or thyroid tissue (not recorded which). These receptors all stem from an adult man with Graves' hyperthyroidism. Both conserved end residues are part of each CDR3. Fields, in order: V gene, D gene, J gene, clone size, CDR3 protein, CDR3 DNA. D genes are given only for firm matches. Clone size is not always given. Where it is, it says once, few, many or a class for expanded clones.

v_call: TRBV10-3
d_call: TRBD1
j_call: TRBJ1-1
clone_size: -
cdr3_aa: CAITIRQGPTEAFF
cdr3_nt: TGTGCCATCACCATACGACAGGGACCCACTGAAGCTTTCTTT

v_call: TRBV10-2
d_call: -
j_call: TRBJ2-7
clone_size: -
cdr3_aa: CASSIGFHEQYF
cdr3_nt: TGCGCCAGCAGTATCGGCTTCCACGAGCAGTACTTC

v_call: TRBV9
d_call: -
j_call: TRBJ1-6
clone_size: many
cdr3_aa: CASSAGTGTSDSPLHF
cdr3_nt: TGTGCCAGCAGCGCCGGGACCGGGACGTCGGATTCACCCCTCCACTTT

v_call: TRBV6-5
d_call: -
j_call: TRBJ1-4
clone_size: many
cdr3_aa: CASSETGWAKLFF
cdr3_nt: TGTGCCAGCAGTGAGACGGGTTGGGCGAAACTGTTTTTT

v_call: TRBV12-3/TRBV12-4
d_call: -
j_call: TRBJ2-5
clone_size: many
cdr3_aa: CASKPRPATQETQYF
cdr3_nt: TGTGCCAGCAAGCCCAGGCCAGCAACCCAAGAGACCCAGTACTTC

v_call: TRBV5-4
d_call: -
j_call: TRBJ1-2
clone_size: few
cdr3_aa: CASSSGGEEAGYTF
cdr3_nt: TGTGCCAGCAGCTCTGGCGGGGAGGAGGCTGGCTACACCTTC

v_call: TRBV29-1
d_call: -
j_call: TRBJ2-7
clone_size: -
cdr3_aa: CSSGSSGPYEQYF
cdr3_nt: TGCAGCAGTGGATCCAGCGGCCCCTACGAGCAGTACTTC

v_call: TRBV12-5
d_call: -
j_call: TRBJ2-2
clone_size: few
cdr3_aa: CASGFFIGEALDTGELFF
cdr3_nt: TGTGCTAGTGGTTTTTTCATCGGGGAGGCGTTAGACACCGGGGAGCTGTTTTTT

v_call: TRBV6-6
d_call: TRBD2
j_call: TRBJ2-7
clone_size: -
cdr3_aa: CASKFGGGFPYEQYF
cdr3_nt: TGTGCCAGCAAATTTGGCGGGGGGTTTCCCTACGAGCAGTACTTC

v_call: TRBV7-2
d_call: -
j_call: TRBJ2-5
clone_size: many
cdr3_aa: CASSLALSTSKTQYF
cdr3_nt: TGTGCCAGCAGCTTAGCGTTATCTACTAGTAAGACCCAGTACTTC

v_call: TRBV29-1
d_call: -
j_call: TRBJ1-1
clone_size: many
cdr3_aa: CSVEETGTEAFF
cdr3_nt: TGCAGCGTTGAAGAGACAGGTACCGAAGCTTTCTTT

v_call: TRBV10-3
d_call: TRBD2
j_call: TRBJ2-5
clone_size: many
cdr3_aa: CATQPGGSGRAWETQYF
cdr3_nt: TGTGCCACGCAACCTGGTGGTAGCGGGAGGGCCTGGGAGACCCAGTACTTC

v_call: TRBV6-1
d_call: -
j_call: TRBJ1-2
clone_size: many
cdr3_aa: CASTDRGYTF
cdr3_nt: TGTGCCAGCACCGACAGAGGCTACACCTTC

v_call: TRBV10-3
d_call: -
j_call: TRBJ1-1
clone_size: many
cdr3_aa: CAISNPGANTEAFF
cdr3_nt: TGTGCCATCAGCAATCCAGGGGCCAACACTGAAGCTTTCTTT

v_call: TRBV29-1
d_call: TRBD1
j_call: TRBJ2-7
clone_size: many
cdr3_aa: CSVEQGASEQYF
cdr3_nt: TGCAGCGTTGAACAGGGGGCTAGCGAGCAGTACTTC

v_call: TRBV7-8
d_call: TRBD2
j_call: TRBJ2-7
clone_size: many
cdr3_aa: CASSLGTSGRAVEQYF
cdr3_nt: TGTGCCAGCAGCTTAGGGACTAGCGGGAGGGCCGTCGAGCAGTACTTC

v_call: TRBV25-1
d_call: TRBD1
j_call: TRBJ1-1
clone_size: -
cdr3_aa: CASRRQGAYTEAFF
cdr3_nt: TGTGCCAGCAGGCGACAGGGGGCTTATACTGAAGCTTTCTTT

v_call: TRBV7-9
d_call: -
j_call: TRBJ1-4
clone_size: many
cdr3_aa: CASSLPDVGEKLFF
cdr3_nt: TGTGCCAGCAGCTTACCGGATGTGGGTGAAAAACTGTTTTTT

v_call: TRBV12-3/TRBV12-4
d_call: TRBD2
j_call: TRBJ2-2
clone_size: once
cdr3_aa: CASSPRLARYTGELFF
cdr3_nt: TGTGCCAGCAGCCCTCGACTAGCGAGATATACCGGGGAGCTGTTTTTT

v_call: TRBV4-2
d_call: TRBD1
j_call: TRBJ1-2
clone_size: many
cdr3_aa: CASSPQQGAGDGYTF
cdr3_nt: TGTGCCAGCAGCCCCCAACAGGGGGCAGGAGATGGCTACACCTTC

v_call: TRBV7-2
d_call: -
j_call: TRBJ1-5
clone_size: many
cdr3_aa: CASSWKVDQPQHF
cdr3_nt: TGTGCCAGCAGCTGGAAAGTGGATCAGCCCCAGCATTTT

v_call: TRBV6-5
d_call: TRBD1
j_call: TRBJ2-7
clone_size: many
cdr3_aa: CASRAPGGTEQYF
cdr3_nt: TGTGCCAGCAGGGCGCCAGGGGGTACCGAGCAGTACTTC

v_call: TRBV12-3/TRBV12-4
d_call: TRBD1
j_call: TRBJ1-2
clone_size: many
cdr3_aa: CASREQGAGGYTF
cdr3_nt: TGTGCCAGCAGAGAACAGGGGGCCGGTGGCTACACCTTC

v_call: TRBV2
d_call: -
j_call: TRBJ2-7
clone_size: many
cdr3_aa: CASSEQGGFGEQYF
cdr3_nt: TGTGCCAGCAGTGAACAGGGGGGATTTGGCGAGCAGTACTTC

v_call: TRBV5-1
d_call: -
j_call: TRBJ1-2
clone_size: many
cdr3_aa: CASQGEAGDSYGYTF
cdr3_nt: TGCGCCAGCCAAGGGGAAGCCGGAGACTCTTATGGCTACACCTTC

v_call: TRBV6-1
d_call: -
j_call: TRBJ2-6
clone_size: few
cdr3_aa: CASSEIAVGGNSGANVLTF
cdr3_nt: TGTGCCAGCAGTGAAATTGCAGTGGGGGGAAACTCTGGGGCCAACGTCCTGACTTTC

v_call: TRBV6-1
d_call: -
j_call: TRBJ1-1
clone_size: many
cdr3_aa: CASSDYQGSEAFF
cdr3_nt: TGTGCCAGCAGTGATTACCAGGGTTCAGAAGCTTTCTTT

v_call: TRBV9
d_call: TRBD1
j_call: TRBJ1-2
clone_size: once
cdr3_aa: CASSVETGGDRQYGYTF
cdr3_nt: TGTGCCAGCAGCGTAGAGACAGGGGGGGACCGACAGTATGGCTACACCTTC

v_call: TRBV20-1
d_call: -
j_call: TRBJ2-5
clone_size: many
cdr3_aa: CSAPRTWETQYF
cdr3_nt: TGCAGTGCCCCTCGGACGTGGGAGACCCAGTACTTC

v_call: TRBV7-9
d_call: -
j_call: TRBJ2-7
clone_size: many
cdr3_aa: CASSALNRGSYEQYF
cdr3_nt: TGTGCCAGCAGCGCCCTAAATAGAGGCTCCTACGAGCAGTACTTC

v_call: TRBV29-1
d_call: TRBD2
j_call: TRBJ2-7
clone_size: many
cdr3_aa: CSVPAGPSYEQYF
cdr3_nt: TGCAGCGTTCCAGCGGGACCATCCTACGAGCAGTACTTC

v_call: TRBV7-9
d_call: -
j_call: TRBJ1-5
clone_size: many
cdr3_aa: CASSDPGDSNQPQHF
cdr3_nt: TGTGCCAGCAGCGACCCAGGGGATAGCAATCAGCCCCAGCATTTT

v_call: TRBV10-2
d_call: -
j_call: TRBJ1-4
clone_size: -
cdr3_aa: CASSEDGTEKLFF
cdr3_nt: TGCGCCAGCAGTGAGGACGGCACGGAAAAACTGTTTTTT

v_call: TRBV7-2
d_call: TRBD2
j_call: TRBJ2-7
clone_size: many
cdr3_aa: CASSARFSGSSYEQYF
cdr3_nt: TGTGCCAGCAGCGCACGATTTAGCGGGAGCTCCTACGAGCAGTACTTC

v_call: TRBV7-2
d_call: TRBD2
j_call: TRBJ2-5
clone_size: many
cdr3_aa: CASSFKAGGMETQYF
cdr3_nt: TGTGCCAGCAGCTTCAAAGCGGGGGGTATGGAGACCCAGTACTTC

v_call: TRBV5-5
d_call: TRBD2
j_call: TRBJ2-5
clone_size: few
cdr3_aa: CASRRASGRSYETQYF
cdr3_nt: TGTGCCAGCAGGAGGGCTAGCGGGAGGTCCTACGAGACCCAGTACTTC

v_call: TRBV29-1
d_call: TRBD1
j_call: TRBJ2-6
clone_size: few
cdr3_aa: CSVETGGNVLTF
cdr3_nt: TGCAGCGTTGAAACAGGGGGCAACGTCCTGACTTTC

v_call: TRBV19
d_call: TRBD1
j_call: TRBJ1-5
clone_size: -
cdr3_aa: CASSINRGQRQPQHF
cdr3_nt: TGTGCCAGTAGTATAAACAGGGGGCAGAGGCAGCCCCAGCATTTT

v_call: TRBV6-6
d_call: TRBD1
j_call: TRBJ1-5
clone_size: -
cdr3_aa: CASRDRGYQPQHF
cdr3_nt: TGTGCCAGCAGGGACAGGGGGTACCAGCCCCAGCATTTT

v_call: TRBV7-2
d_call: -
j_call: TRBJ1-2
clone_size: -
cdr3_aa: CASSRKIPDGSYGYTF
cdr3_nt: TGTGCCAGCAGCCGAAAAATACCCGACGGGAGCTATGGCTACACCTTC

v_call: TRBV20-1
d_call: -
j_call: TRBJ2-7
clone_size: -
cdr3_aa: CSARASAYEQYF
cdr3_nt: TGCAGTGCTAGAGCTTCAGCGTACGAGCAGTACTTC

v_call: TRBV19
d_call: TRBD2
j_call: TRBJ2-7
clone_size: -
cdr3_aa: CASSVAGAEEQYF
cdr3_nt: TGTGCCAGTAGTGTAGCGGGAGCTGAAGAGCAGTACTTC

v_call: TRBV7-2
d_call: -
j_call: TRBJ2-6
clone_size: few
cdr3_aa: CASSFGHTGANVLTF
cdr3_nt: TGTGCCAGCAGCTTCGGACACACTGGGGCCAACGTCCTGACTTTC

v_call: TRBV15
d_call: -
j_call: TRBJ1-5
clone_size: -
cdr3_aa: CARVGELLPQHF
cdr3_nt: TGTGCTAGGGTCGGGGAGTTGCTACCCCAGCATTTT

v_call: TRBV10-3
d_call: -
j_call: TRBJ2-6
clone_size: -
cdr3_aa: CAISDTGTGESRLYGANVLTF
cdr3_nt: TGTGCCATCAGTGACACCGGGACTGGGGAGAGCCGTTTGTATGGGGCCAACGTCCTGACTTTC

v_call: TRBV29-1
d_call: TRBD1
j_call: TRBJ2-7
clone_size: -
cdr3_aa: CSVDGGIGQGAQGEQYF
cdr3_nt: TGCAGCGTTGATGGGGGTATCGGACAGGGGGCGCAAGGCGAGCAGTACTTC